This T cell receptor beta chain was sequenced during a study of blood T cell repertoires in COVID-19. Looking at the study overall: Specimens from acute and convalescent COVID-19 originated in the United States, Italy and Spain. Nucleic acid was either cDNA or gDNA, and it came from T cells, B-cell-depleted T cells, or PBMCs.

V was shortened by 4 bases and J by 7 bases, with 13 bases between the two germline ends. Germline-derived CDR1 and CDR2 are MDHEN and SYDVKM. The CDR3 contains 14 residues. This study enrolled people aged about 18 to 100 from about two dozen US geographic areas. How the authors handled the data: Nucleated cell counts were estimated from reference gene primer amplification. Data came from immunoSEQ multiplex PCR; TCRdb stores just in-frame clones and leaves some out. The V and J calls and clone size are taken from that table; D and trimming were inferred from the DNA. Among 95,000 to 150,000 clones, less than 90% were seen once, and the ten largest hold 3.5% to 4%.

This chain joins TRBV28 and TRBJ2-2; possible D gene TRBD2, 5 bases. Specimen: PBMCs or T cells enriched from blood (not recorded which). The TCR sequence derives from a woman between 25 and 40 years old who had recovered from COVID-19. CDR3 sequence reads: CASSSPHRGGELFF. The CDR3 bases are TGTGCCAGCAGTTCACCCCACCGGGGCGGGGAGCTGTTTTTT.